This TCR beta chain appears in the sequencing data of a study of shared clonotypes between healthy human individuals. As for the study in general: Plates per donor: three CD4 naive, three CD4 memory, two CD8 naive, one CD8 memory.

The assay used deep level. Produced via immunoSEQ multiplex PCR; TCRdb's table is partial and in-frame only. The sample lists hundreds of thousands of clones, about 91% occurring once. General study points: Estimated richness was generally greater in naive than memory subsets.

The length of the CDR3 is 14 residues. Losses at the gene ends were 4 bases for V and 5 bases for J; bases not matched to a gene: 1. Germline CDR1 MNHEY, CDR2 SVGAGI. Selected positively for CCR7 and CD45RO-negative, naive CD8 cells excluded terminally differentiated effector memory CD45RA+ cells. Comment on this clone: The antigen remains undetermined.

What was sequenced was naive CD8+ T cells sorted from blood. The chain has TRBV6-5 and TRBJ2-7; 14 nucleotides match TRBD2. The source of this sequence is a man younger than 45 in good health. In DNA, the CDR3 is TGTGCCAGCAGTTCGGGACTAGCGGGAGACGAGCAGTACTTC. It translates to CASSSGLAGDEQYF.